This record concerns one T cell receptor beta chain sequence. This clone occurred once. This receptor's antigen is unknown. No much larger clone exists at a distance of one base, and base qualities are not known. The data stem from a study of control samples from healthy donors and cancer patients (dated by TCRdb to 2018 to 2020). Libraries came from the immunoSEQ multiplex PCR assay. The clones in this table, taken by TCRdb from immuneACCESS, are in-frame only. Not every clone is retained; where verified, under half of the shortfall comes from an unresolved V gene, and the cause of the rest is unknown. For this sample there are around 120,000 clones; 90% to 95% appear just once. The ten most abundant clones make up 1.5% to 2% of the sample. Including cysteine and phenylalanine, the CDR3 has 16 amino acids. Left in the record is the CDR3 DNA by itself, 48 bases read in frame from the first base. In the germline V gene (reference sequence), CDR1 corresponds to MNHEY and CDR2 to SMNVEV. V loses 2 bases, J loses 3 bases, and the germline ends lie 16 bases apart.

The chain joins TRBV27 to TRBJ1-2, and possibly TRBD1, on 6 matching bases. The sequencing input was PBMCs. This TCR was recovered from a man in his fifties or sixties with head and neck cancer. The nucleotide sequence is TGTGCCAGCAGTTTAATAGGGGGGCGAAGGGACTATGGCTACACCTTC. Its protein reads: CASSLIGGRRDYGYTF.